This T cell receptor (beta chain) was captured in a study of spatial heterogeneity in lung cancer. In the study overall: There were some 76 donors, all of them untreated patients with early-stage non-small cell lung cancer. In cases with available follow-up PBMC samples, these were sequenced at a median of approximately 2 years after resection.

The time point denotes: blood at routine non-recurrence follow-up after resection. Whole RNA, isolated from tumor, nontumor lung or frozen PBMC, was sequenced without prior sorting. MiXCR, run by TCRdb on the 5' RACE reads, gives a single entry per CDR3 protein. This table has approximately 110,000 distinct CDR3 sequences, under 14% appearing once. CDR1 and CDR2 from the germline V gene are MDHEN and SYDVKM. This CDR3 has 16 amino acids. Deletions cut 5 bases from V and 7 bases from J, with 21 bases between. This receptor was obtained from a female donor with early-stage non-small cell lung cancer. This sequence joins TRBV28 and TRBJ2-1, with a possible D match to TRBD1 (6 bases). The sequencing used PBMCs, collected at follow-up. CDR3 sequence (DNA): TGTGCCAGCAGTAACCCCCCCGTCCAGGGGTGGAATGAGCAGTTCTTC. Residues: CASSNPPVQGWNEQFF. The complete variable domain, with remaining parts taken from reference TRBV28 and TRBJ2-1, reads DVKVTQSSRYLVKRTGEKVFLECVQDMDHENMFWYRQDPGLGLRLIYFSYDVKMKEKGDIPEGYSVSREKKERFSLILESASTNQTSMYLCASSNPPVQGWNEQFFGPGTRLTVL.